The 26 T cell receptor beta chains below come from one sample, sequenced in a study of T cell changes during pregnancy in multiple sclerosis. Measured with immunoSEQ multiplex PCR; TCRdb has only the in-frame clones, and not every one. The sample includes tens of thousands of clones, roughly 90% of them seen just once. Sequencing used CD4+ T cells from peripheral blood mononuclear cells, obtained in the third trimester of pregnancy. Receptors were obtained from a female donor in good health, enrolled as a control in a pregnancy study.

The CDR3 loop reads CASSQPDRAFTEAFF. The DNA for the CDR3 is TGTGCCAGCAGCCAACCCGACAGGGCCTTCACTGAAGCTTTCTTT. The V and J genes are TRBV4-2 and TRBJ1-1; 7 bases fit TRBD1. The CDR3 length is 15 residues. The junction had 7 bases not matched to a gene; V was cut back by 2 bases and J by 4 bases. CDR1 and CDR2 from the germline V gene are LGHNA and YNFKEQ.

The chain joins TRBV15 to TRBJ1-5; no clear D. Germline V gene sequence: CDR1 LNHNV, CDR2 YYDKDF (reference sequence). The V end was cut by 4 bases, the J end by 3 bases, with 7 bases between. The CDR3 consists of 13 residues. CDR3 protein: CATSTRNNQPQHF. For the CDR3, the DNA is TGTGCCACCAGCACTAGGAACAATCAGCCCCAGCATTTT.

The chain recombines TRBV19 with TRBJ1-1, with D unresolved. Trimming took off 6 bases at V and 2 bases at J, with 13 bases between the two ends. CDR1 LNHDA and CDR2 SQIVND come from the germline V gene (reference sequence). This CDR3 is 14 amino acids long. The CDR3 bases are TGTGCCAGTAGATTATTCTCGGGAAACACTGAAGCTTTCTTT. It yields the protein CASRLFSGNTEAFF.

The chain employs TRBV5-1 and TRBJ1-2; 7 nucleotides line up with TRBD1. The CDR3 covers 15 residues. V dropped 4 bases and J dropped 0; count of bases not matched to a gene: 6. Germline V gene sequence: CDR1 SGHRS, CDR2 YFSETQ. The CDR3 spells CASSPVGGANYGYTF. The CDR3, as DNA: TGCGCCAGCAGCCCCGTAGGGGGCGCTAACTATGGCTACACCTTC. Filled out from reference TRBV5-1 and TRBJ1-2, the complete variable domain reads KAGVTQTPRYLIKTRGQQVTLSCSPISGHRSVSWYQQTPGQGLQFLFEYFSETQRNKGNFPGRFSGRQFSNSRSEMNVSTLELGDSALYLCASSPVGGANYGYTFGSGTRLTVV.

The chain combines TRBV29-1 with TRBJ1-1; D is ambiguous. Trimming took off 7 bases at V and 5 bases at J, with 11 bases between the two ends. The CDR3 length is 11 residues. From germline, CDR1 is SQVTM and CDR2 ANQGSEA. The CDR3 DNA reads TGCAGCGCGGGTGGTGAGACTGAAGCTTTCTTT. Translating it yields CSAGGETEAFF.

CDR3 region: CASRQTSGGESNEQFF. CDR3 nucleotides: TGCGCCAGCAGGCAGACTAGCGGGGGGGAAAGCAATGAGCAGTTCTTC. The chain carries TRBV5-1 and TRBJ2-1; TRBD2 matches at 14 bases. V shed 5 bases and J 6 bases; nucleotides not matched to a gene: 7. This CDR3 has 16 amino acids. Per germline, CDR1 SGHRS and CDR2 YFSETQ. Full variable domain (rest looked up from reference TRBV5-1 and TRBJ2-1): KAGVTQTPRYLIKTRGQQVTLSCSPISGHRSVSWYQQTPGQGLQFLFEYFSETQRNKGNFPGRFSGRQFSNSRSEMNVSTLELGDSALYLCASRQTSGGESNEQFFGPGTRLTVL.

V gene TRBV15 combines with J gene TRBJ1-6; TRBD1 might be the D (5 bases). Germline CDR1 LNHNV, CDR2 YYDKDF (reference sequence). Trimming took 0 bases from V and 9 from J, leaving 15 bases between them. The length of the CDR3 is 16 residues. The CDR3 region is CATSRDIGTGGSPLHF. The DNA of the CDR3 is TGTGCCACCAGCAGAGATATCGGGACGGGGGGTTCACCCCTCCACTTT.

This clone was seen a single time. The chain couples TRBV2 to TRBJ1-4; 9 nucleotides agree with TRBD1. This CDR3 has 15 residues. CDR1 SNHLY and CDR2 FYNNEI come from the germline V gene. After removal of 6 bases from V and 7 bases from J, the junction contained 9 bases not matched to a gene. The CDR3 DNA reads as TGTGCCAGCAGGGCTGATGGGACAGGGTTTGAAAAACTGTTTTTT. Its protein is CASRADGTGFEKLFF.

V is TRBV14 and J is TRBJ2-2; D is unresolved. There are 14 residues in the CDR3. The ends were cut back, 1 base at V and 6 bases at J, with 9 bases in the middle. Germline CDR1 is SGHDN and CDR2 is FVKESK. CDR3 DNA sequence: TGTGCCAGCAGCCAAGTATGGAGTGCCGGGGAGCTGTTTTTT. Translating gives CASSQVWSAGELFF.

J is TRBJ1-5 and V is TRBV30; TRBD1 matches at 7 bases. The CDR3 is 15 amino acids. V was clipped by 2 bases and J by 4 bases; unmatched bases: 8. The germline V gene has CDR1 GTSNPN and CDR2 SVGIG (reference sequence). This CDR3 is CAWSSEGTANQPQHF. The CDR3 DNA reads as TGTGCCTGGAGTTCAGAGGGGACAGCTAATCAGCCCCAGCATTTT. The full variable domain, completed using reference TRBV30 and TRBJ1-5, is SQTIHQWPATLVQPVGSPLSLECTVEGTSNPNLYWYRQAAGRGLQLLFYSVGIGQISSEVPQNLSASRPQDRQFILSSKKLLLSDSGFYLCAWSSEGTANQPQHFGDGTRLSIL.

The chain employs TRBV9 and TRBJ1-4, with D uncertain. The CDR3 length is 15 residues. Germline CDR1 SGDLS, CDR2 YYNGEE. Trimming removed 3 bases at V and 3 bases at J, with 12 bases between. This chain's CDR3 is CASSASGFANEKLFF. Here the CDR3 DNA reads TGTGCCAGCAGCGCTTCGGGTTTTGCTAATGAAAAACTGTTTTTT.

The rearrangement links TRBV25-1 to TRBJ1-3; D may be TRBD1 (5 bases). Germline V gene lookup returns CDR1 MGHDK and CDR2 SYGVNS. This CDR3 spans 15 amino acids. Between the trimmed V and J ends, which lost 8 bases and 0 bases, there was a span of 14 bases. This CDR3 is CASQVGGNSGNTIYF. In DNA, the CDR3 is TGTGCCAGCCAGGTCGGGGGTAACTCTGGAAACACCATATATTTT.

The chain carries TRBV5-4 and TRBJ2-5, with 8 bases lining up with TRBD1. The CDR3 covers 14 residues. The J segment lost 2 bases and the V segment lost 5 bases, leaving 5 bases of the junction unmatched. Germline V lookup: CDR1 SGHNT, CDR2 YYREEE (reference sequence). The chain's CDR3 is CASRGQEPQETQYF. The DNA of the CDR3 is TGTGCCAGCAGGGGACAGGAGCCTCAAGAGACCCAGTACTTC. The full variable domain, its missing parts supplied by reference TRBV5-4 and TRBJ2-5, is ETGVTQSPTHLIKTRGQQVTLRCSSQSGHNTVSWYQQALGQGPQFIFQYYREEENGRGNFPPRFSGLQFPNYSSELNVNALELDDSALYLCASRGQEPQETQYFGPGTRLLVL.

The J gene is TRBJ2-7, the V gene TRBV19; tentative D call: TRBD1 (6 bases). V was shortened by 5 bases and J by 1 base, with 12 bases between the two germline ends. The CDR3 loop spans 14 amino acids. CDR1 LNHDA and CDR2 SQIVND come from the germline V gene (reference sequence). CDR3: CASSYKQGSYEQYF. The CDR3 nucleotides read TGTGCCAGTAGTTATAAACAGGGTTCCTACGAGCAGTACTTC.

The CDR3 region has the DNA TGTGCCAGCTCCCATCGGCAGGGGAGAGCAACTAATGAAAAACTGTTTTTT. This gives the protein CASSHRQGRATNEKLFF. The chain recombines TRBV7-9 with TRBJ1-4; possibly TRBD1 for D (6 bases). The germline V gene encodes CDR1 SEHNR and CDR2 FQNEAQ (reference sequence). This CDR3 spans 17 amino acids. Deletions cut 8 bases from V and 0 bases from J, with 19 bases between. The full variable domain, with the rest looked up from reference TRBV7-9 and TRBJ1-4, is DTGVSQNPRHKITKRGQNVTFRCDPISEHNRLYWYRQTLGQGPEFLTYFQNEAQLEKSRLLSDRFSAERPKGSFSTLEIQRTEQGDSAMYLCASSHRQGRATNEKLFFGSGTQLSVL.

This clone has only one observation. The chain is built from TRBV7-9 and TRBJ1-4; no clear D. The CDR3 totals 15 residues. V lost 3 bases and J 3 bases, leaving 11 bases between the germline ends. CDR1 and CDR2 from the germline V gene are SEHNR and FQNEAQ (reference sequence). CDR3 nucleotides: TGTGCCAGCAGCTTCCCCGGGTCGGCTAATGAAAAACTGTTTTTT. Translation: CASSFPGSANEKLFF.

The V and J genes are TRBV9 and TRBJ2-2, with 7 bases lining up with TRBD2. Germline V gene lookup returns CDR1 SGDLS and CDR2 YYNGEE. This CDR3 has 15 residues. V dropped 4 bases and J dropped 6; count of bases not matched to a gene: 9. The CDR3 nucleotides read TGTGCCAGCAGCACTCTAGCGGAGGCGGCCGGGGAGCTGTTTTTT. Its protein product is CASSTLAEAAGELFF. The full variable domain, in which reference TRBV9 and TRBJ2-2 provide the parts outside the CDR3, is DSGVTQTPKHLITATGQRVTLRCSPRSGDLSVYWYQQSLDQGLQFLIQYYNGEERAKGNILERFSAQQFPDLHSELNLSSLELGDSALYFCASSTLAEAAGELFFGEGSRLTVL.

V is TRBV9 and J is TRBJ1-2; D is perhaps TRBD1 (6 bases). The germline CDR1 and CDR2 sequences are SGDLS and YYNGEE. This CDR3 is 15 amino acids long. Trimming left V 0 bases short and J 5 bases short, with 14 bases between. Here the CDR3 reads CASSVEAQGGYGYTF. CDR3 DNA sequence: TGTGCCAGCAGCGTAGAGGCACAGGGAGGGTATGGCTACACCTTC.

The chain combines TRBV19 with TRBJ2-7; no firm D call. Germline V lookup: CDR1 LNHDA, CDR2 SQIVND (reference sequence). V lost 5 bases, J lost 2 bases, and 13 bases lay in between. CDR3 length: 14 residues. Written as DNA, the CDR3 is TGTGCCAGTAGTCCCCAGAGGAACACCTACGAGCAGTACTTC. This sequence encodes CASSPQRNTYEQYF.

The rearrangement joins TRBV30 to TRBJ2-7, with D maybe TRBD1 (6 bases). CDR1 and CDR2 from the germline V gene are GTSNPN and SVGIG (reference sequence). The V gene lost 3 bases and the J gene lost 2 bases, with 11 bases spanning the gap. The CDR3 length is 13 residues. CDR3 sequence (DNA): TGTGCCTGGAGCCTAGGGACACCCTACGAGCAGTACTTC. As protein: CAWSLGTPYEQYF.

The chain uses TRBV4-2 and TRBJ2-5, with D hard to call. Germline V gives CDR1 LGHNA, CDR2 YNFKEQ. The CDR3 has 13 amino acids. Trimming removed 4 bases at V and 6 bases at J, with 12 bases between. This CDR3 is CASSPLGGKTQYF. CDR3 in DNA: TGTGCCAGCAGCCCCCTAGGTGGAAAGACCCAGTACTTC.

V is TRBV5-1 and J is TRBJ1-6, with TRBD1 matching over 10 bases. The CDR3 is made up of 19 amino acids. Losses at the gene ends were 4 bases for V and 1 base for J; bases not matched to a gene: 11. Germline V gene sequence: CDR1 SGHRS, CDR2 YFSETQ. CDR3 loop: CASSLRGQGMESYNSPLHF. CDR3 in DNA: TGCGCCAGCAGCCTTCGGGGACAGGGGATGGAGTCCTATAATTCACCCCTCCACTTT.

This clone was counted only a few times. This chain connects TRBV6-5 to TRBJ1-3, with 7 bases lining up with TRBD1. This CDR3 has 13 amino acids. Trimming took 8 bases from V and 0 from J; bases not matched to a gene: 1. Germline loops: CDR1 MNHEY, CDR2 SVGAGI. CDR3 amino acids: CASEGASGNTIYF. The CDR3 DNA follows: TGTGCCAGCGAGGGGGCCTCTGGAAACACCATATATTTT.

V usage is TRBV6-5 and J usage is TRBJ1-5, with D tentatively TRBD1 (6 bases). V lost 2 bases and J lost 6, with 11 bases in between. The germline V gene has CDR1 MNHEY and CDR2 SVGAGI. CDR3 size: 14 residues. The CDR3 protein is CASSYGQSIQPQHF. The CDR3 DNA reads TGTGCCAGCAGTTACGGACAGAGTATTCAGCCCCAGCATTTT.

The V gene is TRBV7-8, the J gene TRBJ1-5, with D possibly TRBD1 on 5 matching bases. The germline V gene has CDR1 SGHVS and CDR2 FQNEAQ. V was shortened by 5 bases and J by 0 bases, with 8 bases between the two germline ends. The CDR3 runs 14 residues. CDR3 sequence: CASSPGLSNQPQHF. CDR3 DNA sequence: TGTGCCAGCAGCCCGGGACTTAGCAATCAGCCCCAGCATTTT.

J is TRBJ2-5 and V is TRBV9; possible D gene TRBD2, 6 bases. There are 14 residues in the CDR3. V dropped 0 bases and J dropped 5 bases, with 11 bases sitting between them. CDR1 and CDR2 (germline): SGDLS, YYNGEE. The CDR3 DNA is TGTGCCAGCAGCGTAGCAGCGGGCCGGGAGACCCAGTACTTC. Protein sequence: CASSVAAGRETQYF.